The sequence of this TCR beta chain was determined in a study of PD-1 blockade in classical Hodgkin lymphoma. Study findings and constraints: Patients starting nivolumab under 1 year after ASCT were excluded.

Worth noting for this clone: Its antigen remains unknown.

Trimming removed 0 bases at V and 9 bases at J, with 6 bases between. CDR1 is SGHDN, CDR2 FVKESK, per germline. The CDR3 length is 13 residues. Indicated time point: cycle 4 day 1 (C4D1), after 6 weeks of nivolumab. All trial patients relapsed after autologous stem cell transplantation. The best responses consisted of complete response, partial response or progressive disease. Assay: immunoSEQ multiplex PCR; the TCRdb copy retains only in-frame clones and omits some. The sample shows about 90,000 clones, approximately 90% of them seen only once. The J gene is TRBJ1-6, the V gene TRBV14; D gene ambiguous. The specimen comprised peripheral blood mononuclear cells (PBMCs), sampled before the fourth cycle of nivolumab. This TCR was sampled from a human donor with classical Hodgkin lymphoma. The CDR3, as DNA: TGTGCCAGCAGCCAAGATACTGGTTCACCCCTCCACTTT. Protein sequence: CASSQDTGSPLHF.